Below are 20 T cell receptor beta chains sequenced from a single sample in a study of blood T cell repertoires in COVID-19. Produced via immunoSEQ multiplex PCR; TCRdb's table is partial and in-frame only. This table has 150,000 or so clones, almost 85% appearing once. Sequenced material: peripheral blood. These TCRs come from a human donor with acute or convalescent COVID-19. The donor label of this sample is uncertain.

This chain connects TRBV29-1 to TRBJ1-1; 7 bases map to TRBD1. The germline V gene encodes CDR1 SQVTM and CDR2 ANQGSEA. V shed 6 bases, J shed 11 bases, and the junction held 18 bases outside the gene matches. The CDR3 covers 14 residues. CDR3 DNA sequence: TGCAGCGTGACCACCGGGACCTCGGGGACAGAGGCTTTCTTT. It specifies CSVTTGTSGTEAFF.

The genes are TRBV6-1 and TRBJ1-2, with 9 positions matching TRBD1. The V gene end was trimmed by 2 bases and the J gene end by 7 bases; junction bases not matched to a gene: 14. The CDR3 loop spans 17 amino acids. Germline assignment: CDR1 MNHNS and CDR2 SASEGT. The CDR3: CASSEPDRGARVGGYTF. In DNA form, the CDR3 reads TGTGCCAGCAGTGAACCCGACAGGGGGGCGAGGGTCGGTGGCTACACCTTC.

V and J are TRBV25-1 and TRBJ2-3; 11 positions agree with TRBD1. Germline V gives CDR1 MGHDK, CDR2 SYGVNS. Trimming took 6 bases from V and 6 from J; bases not matched to a gene: 2. The CDR3 spans 13 residues. The CDR3 coding sequence is TGTGCCAGCAGGGACAGGGGGCGGGATACGCAGTATTTT. This sequence encodes CASRDRGRDTQYF. The full variable domain, its missing parts supplied by reference TRBV25-1 and TRBJ2-3, is EADIYQTPRYLVIGTGKKITLECSQTMGHDKMYWYQQDPGMELHLIHYSYGVNSTEKGDLSSESTVSRIRTEHFPLTLESARPSHTSQYLCASRDRGRDTQYFGPGTRLTVL.

V gene TRBV30 combines with J gene TRBJ1-1; 8 bases align to TRBD1. The CDR3 covers 13 residues. Unmatched junction bases numbered 4, after V lost 3 bases and J lost 4 bases. Germline CDR1 is GTSNPN and CDR2 is SVGIG (reference sequence). In DNA form, the CDR3 reads TGTGCCTGGAGGGGGACAGGCTCCACTGAAGCTTTCTTT. It yields the protein CAWRGTGSTEAFF.

The rearrangement links TRBV5-1 to TRBJ2-7; a weak D match, TRBD2 (6 bases). Germline V gene sequence: CDR1 SGHRS, CDR2 YFSETQ. Trimming shortened V by 1 base and J by 5 bases, and 16 bases separated the two germline ends. This CDR3 region has 15 residues. In DNA, the CDR3 is TGCGCCAGCAGCTTGCAGGACGGAGGGATCCACGAGCAGTACTTC. Translated: CASSLQDGGIHEQYF. The full variable domain, in which reference TRBV5-1 and TRBJ2-7 provide the parts outside the CDR3, is KAGVTQTPRYLIKTRGQQVTLSCSPISGHRSVSWYQQTPGQGLQFLFEYFSETQRNKGNFPGRFSGRQFSNSRSEMNVSTLELGDSALYLCASSLQDGGIHEQYFGPGTRLTVT.

In this sample, this clone turned up a few times. The chain couples TRBV6-5 to TRBJ1-1; 7 bases are a match to TRBD1. Unmatched junction bases numbered 2, after V lost 6 bases and J lost 4 bases. CDR3 length: 12 amino acids. The V gene's germline CDR1 is MNHEY and CDR2 SVGAGI. The CDR3 region has the DNA TGTGCCAGCAGAGACAGGGCCACTGAAGCTTTCTTT. Its protein product is CASRDRATEAFF.

This chain connects TRBV28 to TRBJ2-5, with D possibly TRBD2 on 6 matching bases. Trimming removed 5 bases at V and 5 bases at J, with 12 bases between. The CDR3 loop spans 13 amino acids. Germline CDR1 and CDR2: MDHEN and SYDVKM. The CDR3 sequence is CASSATSTETQYF. CDR3 bases: TGTGCCAGCAGTGCGACTAGTACTGAGACCCAGTACTTC.

This chain connects TRBV4-2 to TRBJ2-7, with D tentatively TRBD1 (6 bases). The ends were cut back, 0 bases at V and 1 base at J, with 10 bases in the middle. CDR1 and CDR2 (germline): LGHNA, YNFKEQ. The CDR3 runs to 15 residues. The CDR3 DNA is TGTGCCAGCAGCCAAGAGCTACAGGGTTCCTACGAGCAGTACTTC. It encodes CASSQELQGSYEQYF.

This chain connects TRBV7-8 to TRBJ1-3; 7 positions match TRBD1. CDR1 is SGHVS, CDR2 FQNEAQ, per germline. Trimming took 3 bases from V and 0 from J; bases not matched to a gene: 5. The CDR3 is 16 amino acids. The CDR3 loop is CASSFPGQSSGNTIYF. The CDR3, as DNA: TGTGCCAGCAGCTTTCCGGGACAGAGCTCTGGAAACACCATATATTTT.

This clone was observed a handful of times. The genes are TRBV6-1 and TRBJ1-2, with 8 bases that match TRBD1. This CDR3 region has 15 residues. Trimming at V came to 0 bases and at J to 4 bases, leaving 4 bases not matched to a gene. Germline values: CDR1 MNHNS, CDR2 SASEGT. This chain's CDR3 is CASSEAGQVLYGYTF. DNA for the CDR3: TGTGCCAGCAGTGAAGCGGGACAGGTCCTCTATGGCTACACCTTC.

The genes are TRBV5-1 and TRBJ1-3, with D maybe TRBD1 (5 bases). With 2 bases removed from V and 0 bases from J, the gap between germline ends came to 18 bases. Looked up from germline, CDR1 is SGHRS and CDR2 is YFSETQ. This CDR3 is built from 18 residues. The CDR3 loop is CASSFGRTTSHSGNTIYF. The CDR3 nucleotides are TGCGCCAGCAGCTTCGGCAGGACAACATCCCACTCTGGAAACACCATATATTTT.

The CDR3 region is CASSPGGTQYF. The CDR3, as DNA: TGTGCCAGCAGCCCCGGGGGGACCCAGTACTTC. This chain connects TRBV4-2 to TRBJ2-5, with D maybe TRBD2 (6 bases). V lost 4 bases and J lost 7, with 7 bases in between. Germline CDR1 LGHNA, CDR2 YNFKEQ. This CDR3 has 11 amino acids.

The J gene is TRBJ2-3, the V gene TRBV5-1, with 11 positions matching TRBD1. Per germline, CDR1 SGHRS and CDR2 YFSETQ. After removal of 3 bases from V and 4 bases from J, the junction contained 1 base not matched to a gene. The CDR3 length is 14 residues. The CDR3 nucleotides read TGCGCCAGCAGCTGGACAGGGGGCGCAGATACGCAGTATTTT. This translates into CASSWTGGADTQYF.

CDR3 in amino acids: CASSLGGTGVGGYTF. The CDR3 coding sequence is TGTGCCAGTAGCCTCGGAGGGACAGGGGTGGGTGGCTACACCTTC. V is TRBV19 and J is TRBJ1-2, with 10 bases fitting TRBD1. Germline assignment: CDR1 LNHDA and CDR2 SQIVND (reference sequence). With V trimmed by 6 bases and J by 7 bases, 11 bases remained unmatched. The CDR3 is made up of 15 amino acids.

This sequence joins TRBV23-1 and TRBJ1-2; possible D gene TRBD1, 5 bases. TRBV23-1 is labeled an ORF, and its function is uncertain. The CDR3 contains 12 residues. V was shortened by 7 bases and J by 7 bases, with 13 bases between the two germline ends. The CDR3: CASKRVRGGYTF. The CDR3 DNA reads TGCGCCAGCAAAAGGGTAAGGGGTGGCTACACCTTC.

On this clone: The same CDR3 arises from other DNA sequences in this sample as well. The chain uses TRBV5-4 and TRBJ2-5, with 13 bases that match TRBD2. V lost 5 bases to trimming and J lost 4 bases; unmatched junction nucleotides: 2. The CDR3 is 14 residues long. Germline V gene data show CDR1 as SGHNT and CDR2 as YYREEE (reference sequence). The CDR3 DNA reads as TGTGCCAGCAGTTGGACTAGCGGGGGAGAGACCCAGTACTTC. Protein product: CASSWTSGGETQYF.

The rearrangement uses TRBV18 and TRBJ1-2; no clear D gene. The length of the CDR3 is 15 residues. V was pared by 2 bases and J by 4 bases, with 14 bases between. Germline loops: CDR1 KGHSH, CDR2 LQKENI. The CDR3 DNA reads as TGTGCCAGCTCACCAGGGCCGGCAACCGTCTATGGCTACACCTTC. It codes for CASSPGPATVYGYTF. The variable domain in full, with the rest retrieved from reference TRBV18 and TRBJ1-2, is NAGVMQNPRHLVRRRGQEARLRCSPMKGHSHVYWYRQLPEEGLKFMVYLQKENIIDESGMPKERFSAEFPKEGPSILRIQQVVRGDSAAYFCASSPGPATVYGYTFGSGTRLTVV.

The V and J genes are TRBV10-3 and TRBJ1-5; TRBD1 agrees at 8 bases. The CDR3 runs to 15 residues. Per the germline V gene, CDR1 is ENHRY and CDR2 is SYGVKD. After removal of 0 bases from V and 5 bases from J, the junction contained 3 bases not matched to a gene. The CDR3 nucleotides read TGTGCCATCAGTGAGTCGAGACAGGGGTATCAGCCCCAGCATTTT. This sequence encodes CAISESRQGYQPQHF.

This clone was picked up one time. The V and J genes are TRBV19 and TRBJ1-5; the D is unclear. This CDR3 contains 13 residues. The germline V gene encodes CDR1 LNHDA and CDR2 SQIVND (reference sequence). The V end lost 3 bases, the J end lost 7 bases, and 10 bases lay between the germline ends. As DNA, the CDR3 is TGTGCCAGTAGTATCGGAGGAAACCAGCCCCAGCATTTT. Its translation: CASSIGGNQPQHF.

This clone was detected once. The chain joins TRBV18 to TRBJ2-7, with 10 positions matching TRBD1. This CDR3 spans 15 amino acids. Germline CDR1 reads KGHSH; CDR2 reads LQKENI. V trimming: 3 bases; J trimming: 1 base; junction bases outside the gene matches: 3. The chain's CDR3 is CASSPRTGGSYEQYF. CDR3 DNA: TGTGCCAGCTCACCGAGGACAGGGGGATCCTACGAGCAGTACTTC.